The source of this T cell receptor beta chain is a study of T cells in Graves' hyperthyroidism and ophthalmopathy. This clonotype appeared many times. Amplified TCR beta CDR3 regions derived from RNA transcripts. First-round RT-PCR with HTBI primers amplified the TCR CDR3 region. TCRdb reprocessed the multiplex PCR reads with MiXCR, giving one entry per CDR3 protein. Here the sample spans a few hundred thousand distinct CDR3 sequences, 15% being singletons. The CDR3 extends over 15 amino acids. V lost 2 bases, J lost 6 bases, and 14 bases lay in between. The germline gives CDR1 ENHRY, CDR2 SYGVKD. This TCR came from a woman aged 25 to 39 with Graves' hyperthyroidism. Sequences were obtained from blood. This chain links TRBV10-3 with TRBJ1-5; D unclear. The CDR3 region has the DNA TGTGCCATCAGTGAGCCGGGAAGCGGAATTCAGCCCCAGCATTTT. This encodes CAISEPGSGIQPQHF.